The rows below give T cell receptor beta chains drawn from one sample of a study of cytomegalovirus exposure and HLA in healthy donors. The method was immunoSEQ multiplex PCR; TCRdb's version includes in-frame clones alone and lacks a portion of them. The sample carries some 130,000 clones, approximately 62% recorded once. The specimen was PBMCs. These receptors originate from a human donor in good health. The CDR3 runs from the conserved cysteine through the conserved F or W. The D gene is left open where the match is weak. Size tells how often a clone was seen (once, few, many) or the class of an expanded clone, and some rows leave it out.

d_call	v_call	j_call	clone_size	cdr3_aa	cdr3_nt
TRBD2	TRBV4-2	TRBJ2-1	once	CASSPTGSSGINEQFF	TGTGCCAGCAGCCCCACGGGGTCTAGCGGGATCAATGAGCAGTTCTTC
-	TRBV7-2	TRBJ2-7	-	CASSFAGIYEQYF	TGTGCCAGCAGCTTCGCAGGGATCTACGAGCAGTACTTC
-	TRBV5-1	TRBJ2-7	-	CASSQDQGYEQYF	TGCGCCAGCAGTCAAGATCAGGGGTACGAGCAGTACTTC
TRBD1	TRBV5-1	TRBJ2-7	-	CASSSPDRGWYEQYF	TGCGCCAGCAGCTCGCCCGACAGGGGGTGGTACGAGCAGTACTTC
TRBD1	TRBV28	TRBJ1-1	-	CASSLLGTGVNTEAFF	TGTGCCAGCAGTTTACTCGGGACAGGGGTGAACACTGAAGCTTTCTTT
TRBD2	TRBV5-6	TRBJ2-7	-	CASSLGAGVLFYEQYF	TGTGCCAGCAGCTTGGGAGCGGGAGTTCTCTTCTACGAGCAGTACTTC
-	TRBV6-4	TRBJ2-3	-	CASSDSGGRTDTQYF	TGTGCCAGCAGTGACTCCGGGGGACGCACAGATACGCAGTATTTT
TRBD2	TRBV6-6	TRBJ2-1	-	CASSRWGGYNEQFF	TGTGCCAGCAGCAGGTGGGGGGGATACAATGAGCAGTTCTTC
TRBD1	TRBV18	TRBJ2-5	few	CASSGGGQGRGETQYF	TGTGCCAGCTCAGGTGGTGGACAGGGACGGGGAGAGACCCAGTACTTC
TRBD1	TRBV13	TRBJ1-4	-	CASSPGQGANEKLFF	TGTGCCAGCAGCCCGGGACAGGGGGCTAATGAAAAACTGTTTTTT
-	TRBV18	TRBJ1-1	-	CASSPRQASMNTEAFF	TGTGCCAGCTCACCACGACAGGCATCCATGAACACTGAAGCTTTCTTT
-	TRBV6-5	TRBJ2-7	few	CASREGQNYEQYF	TGTGCCAGCAGGGAGGGACAGAACTACGAGCAGTACTTC
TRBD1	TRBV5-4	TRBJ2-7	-	CASSFGQGKGYEQYF	TGTGCCAGCAGCTTTGGACAGGGCAAAGGCTACGAGCAGTACTTC
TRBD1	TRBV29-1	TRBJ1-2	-	CSASHYRGIENGYTF	TGCAGCGCTAGTCATTACAGGGGTATAGAGAATGGCTACACCTTC
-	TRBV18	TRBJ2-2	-	CASSAGPNTGELFF	TGTGCCAGCTCGGCGGGACCGAACACCGGGGAGCTGTTTTTT
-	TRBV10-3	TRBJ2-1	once	CAISEGGIAYNEQFF	TGTGCCATCAGTGAAGGAGGGATTGCATACAATGAGCAGTTCTTC
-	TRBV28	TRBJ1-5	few	CASSLPVRGWAQPQHF	TGTGCCAGCAGTTTGCCCGTAAGAGGGTGGGCCCAGCCCCAGCATTTT
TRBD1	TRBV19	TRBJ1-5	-	CASSKTGGTNQPQHF	TGTGCCAGTAGCAAGACAGGGGGCACCAATCAGCCCCAGCATTTT
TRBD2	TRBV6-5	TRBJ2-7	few	CASSTLAGVRDEQYF	TGTGCCAGCAGTACCTTAGCGGGAGTCCGGGACGAGCAGTACTTC
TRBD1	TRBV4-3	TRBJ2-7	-	CASSQDRDRDYEQYF	TGCGCCAGCAGCCAAGATAGGGACAGGGATTACGAGCAGTACTTC
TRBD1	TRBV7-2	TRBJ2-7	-	CASRSPSGQGAYEQYF	TGTGCCAGCAGATCCCCCTCGGGACAGGGGGCCTACGAGCAGTACTTC
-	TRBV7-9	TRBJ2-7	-	CASSHNLGGPKQYF	TGTGCCAGCAGTCATAACCTCGGAGGGCCTAAGCAGTACTTC
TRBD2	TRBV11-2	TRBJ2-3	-	CASSPGLSLPDTQYF	TGTGCCAGCAGCCCGGGACTATCTTTGCCTGATACGCAGTATTTT
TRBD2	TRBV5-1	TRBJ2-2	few	CASSLRTSGRELFF	TGCGCCAGCAGCTTGAGGACTAGCGGGAGGGAGCTGTTTTTT
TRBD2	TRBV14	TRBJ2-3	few	CASSPGGYTQYF	TGTGCCAGCAGCCCGGGAGGATATACGCAGTATTTT
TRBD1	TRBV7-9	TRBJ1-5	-	CASSLGQVSNQPQHF	TGTGCCAGCAGTTTGGGACAGGTTAGCAATCAGCCCCAGCATTTT
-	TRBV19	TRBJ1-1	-	CASTKTDNTEAFF	TGTGCCAGTACAAAGACAGATAACACTGAAGCTTTCTTT
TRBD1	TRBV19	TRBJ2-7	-	CASSGGQGPYEQYF	TGTGCCAGCAGCGGAGGACAGGGTCCCTACGAGCAGTACTTC
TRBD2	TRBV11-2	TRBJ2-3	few	CASSLSRAGGPRDTQYF	TGTGCCAGCAGCTTATCCCGGGCGGGAGGGCCCAGAGATACGCAGTATTTT
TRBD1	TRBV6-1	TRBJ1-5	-	CASSEWSDRVDQPQHF	TGTGCCAGCAGTGAGTGGTCGGACAGGGTAGACCAGCCCCAGCATTTT
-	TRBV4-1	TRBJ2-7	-	CASSQLGLSSYEQYF	TGCGCCAGCAGCCAACTAGGTCTTAGCTCCTACGAGCAGTACTTC
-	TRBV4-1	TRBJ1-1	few	CASSHNTGNTEAFF	TGCGCCAGCAGCCACAACACAGGGAACACTGAAGCTTTCTTT
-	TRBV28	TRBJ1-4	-	CASRARTSEKLFF	TGTGCCAGCAGGGCCCGGACATCTGAAAAACTGTTTTTT
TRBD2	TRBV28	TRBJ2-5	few	CASTPTGLAEETQYF	TGTGCCAGCACCCCGACGGGACTAGCGGAAGAGACCCAGTACTTC
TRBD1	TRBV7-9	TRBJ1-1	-	CASSLAGGRGATEAFF	TGTGCCAGCAGCTTAGCGGGTGGCAGGGGGGCCACTGAAGCTTTCTTT
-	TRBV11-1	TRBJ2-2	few	CASSFDTSNTGELFF	TGTGCCAGCAGCTTCGACACCTCGAACACCGGGGAGCTGTTTTTT
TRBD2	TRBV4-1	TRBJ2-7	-	CASSQEIGAGARYEQYF	TGCGCCAGCAGCCAAGAGATAGGAGCGGGAGCCCGCTACGAGCAGTACTTC
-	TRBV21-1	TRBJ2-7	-	CASSRTGDSYEQYF	TGTGCCAGCAGCAGAACAGGGGACTCCTACGAGCAGTACTTC
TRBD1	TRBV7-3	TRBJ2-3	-	CASSPGTEDTQYF	TGTGCCAGCAGCCCGGGGACAGAGGATACGCAGTATTTT
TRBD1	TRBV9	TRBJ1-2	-	CASSVFGTGTNYGYTF	TGTGCCAGCAGCGTATTCGGGACAGGGACTAACTATGGCTACACCTTC
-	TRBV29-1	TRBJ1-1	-	CSDMSRTEAFF	TGCAGCGACATGTCCAGAACTGAAGCTTTCTTT
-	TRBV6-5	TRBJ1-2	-	CASSYSSGKGGDGYTF	TGTGCCAGCAGTTACTCTTCGGGGAAGGGCGGGGATGGCTACACCTTC
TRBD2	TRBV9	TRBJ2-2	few	CASSVLGAGGPADTGELFF	TGTGCCAGCAGCGTATTGGGGGCGGGAGGGCCTGCTGACACCGGGGAGCTGTTTTTT
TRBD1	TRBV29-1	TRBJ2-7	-	CSVTTGGYEQYF	TGCAGCGTCACAACAGGGGGCTACGAGCAGTACTTC
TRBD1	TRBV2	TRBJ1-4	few	CASRTGTGLEKLFF	TGTGCCAGCAGAACCGGGACAGGGCTCGAAAAACTGTTTTTT
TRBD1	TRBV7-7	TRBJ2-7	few	CASSSGQGSYEQYF	TGTGCCAGCAGCTCCGGACAGGGATCCTACGAGCAGTACTTC
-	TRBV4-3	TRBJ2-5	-	CASSTGVGGGETQYF	TGCGCCAGCAGCACAGGGGTGGGAGGAGGAGAGACCCAGTACTTC
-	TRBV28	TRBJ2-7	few	CTSSPGNSYEQYF	TGTACCAGCAGTCCCGGGAACTCCTACGAGCAGTACTTC
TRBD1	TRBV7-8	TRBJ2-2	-	CASSLEPAWVRTGGAGELFF	TGTGCCAGCAGCTTAGAGCCTGCGTGGGTTCGGACAGGGGGGGCCGGGGAGCTGTTTTTT
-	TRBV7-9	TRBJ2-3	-	CASSYPPADTQYF	TGTGCCAGCAGTTACCCTCCGGCAGATACGCAGTATTTT
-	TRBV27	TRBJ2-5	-	CASSRIIPGLGATQYF	TGTGCCAGCAGCCGAATCATACCTGGACTGGGTGCGACCCAGTACTTC
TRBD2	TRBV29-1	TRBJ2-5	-	CSAVPGGANAETQYF	TGCAGCGCCGTACCGGGAGGGGCCAATGCGGAGACCCAGTACTTC
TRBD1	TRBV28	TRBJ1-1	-	CASSGQGARNTEAFF	TGTGCCAGCAGTGGGCAGGGGGCACGGAACACTGAAGCTTTCTTT
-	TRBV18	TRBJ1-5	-	CASSPTQGNVNQPQHF	TGTGCCAGCTCACCGACTCAGGGAAATGTCAATCAGCCCCAGCATTTT
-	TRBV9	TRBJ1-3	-	CASSETEVGNTIYF	TGTGCCAGCAGCGAGACGGAGGTTGGAAACACCATATATTTT
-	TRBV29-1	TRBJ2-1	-	CSVDTSILVDEQFF	TGCAGCGTTGACACTAGCATCCTCGTCGATGAGCAGTTCTTC
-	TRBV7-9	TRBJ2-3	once	CASSLLGGSTDTQYF	TGTGCCAGCAGCTTACTAGGAGGGAGCACAGATACGCAGTATTTT
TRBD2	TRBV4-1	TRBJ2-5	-	CASSQGASGETQYF	TGCGCCAGCAGCCAAGGGGCTAGCGGAGAGACCCAGTACTTC
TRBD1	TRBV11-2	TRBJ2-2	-	CASSSGQGLTGELFF	TGTGCCAGCAGCTCGGGACAGGGGCTGACCGGGGAGCTGTTTTTT